The clone carrying this T cell receptor beta chain was seen just once. These data belong to a study of blood T cell repertoires in COVID-19. The data were produced by immunoSEQ multiplex PCR, yet TCRdb's version contains in-frame clones alone and is incomplete. The table shows some 320,000 clones, with roughly nine tenths occurring only once. In germline, CDR1 is LNHDA, CDR2 SQIVND (reference sequence). Losses at the gene ends were 5 bases for V and 3 bases for J; bases not matched to a gene: 20. This CDR3 is built from 20 residues. The V and J genes are TRBV19 and TRBJ2-7; 12 nucleotides match TRBD1. Material for sequencing was PBMCs or T cells enriched from blood (not recorded which). The receptor comes from a man aged 60 to 69 who had recovered from COVID-19. Written as DNA, the CDR3 is TGTGCCAGTAGTCCATTGGGGACAGGGGGCGAAGGTCGACCCGACTACGAGCAGTACTTC. Protein: CASSPLGTGGEGRPDYEQYF.